The sequence of this T cell receptor beta chain was determined in a study of blood T cell repertoires in COVID-19. CDR1 and CDR2 from the germline V gene are MNHEY and SVGAGI. This CDR3 is 15 amino acids long. The germline V and J ends were trimmed by 4 bases and 5 bases, with 15 bases remaining between them. Data came from immunoSEQ multiplex PCR; TCRdb stores just in-frame clones and leaves some out. Among some 220,000 clones, nearly 90% were seen once, and the ten largest hold approximately 12%. The sample comprised peripheral blood. The chain recombines TRBV6-5 with TRBJ1-5, with D unclear. This receptor was obtained from a young woman who had recovered from COVID-19. DNA of the CDR3: TGTGCCAGCAGTTTGTCAAGGGCCGGGGATCAGCCCCAGCATTTT. This encodes CASSLSRAGDQPQHF.